Below, 3 T cell receptor beta chains from the same sample are listed, as sequenced in a study of cytomegalovirus exposure and HLA in healthy donors. This PCR relied on a set of 60 Vbeta primers and 13 Jbeta primers. The repertoire was sequenced with immunoSEQ multiplex PCR; TCRdb's copy has only in-frame clones and lacks some. The sample records around 120,000 clones, roughly three quarters being singletons. The source material was PBMCs. Receptors were obtained from a young woman in good health and CMV-seronegative.

This chain joins TRBV7-2 and TRBJ1-1; 9 positions agree with TRBD1. The CDR3 totals 13 residues. V was pared by 4 bases and J by 10 bases, with 7 bases of the junction left unmatched. The germline V gene encodes CDR1 SGHTA and CDR2 FQGNSA. The CDR3 here is CASSSPGQGSAFF. The CDR3 DNA sequence: TGTGCCAGCAGCTCACCAGGACAGGGGTCAGCTTTCTTT.

The J gene is TRBJ2-3, the V gene TRBV4-1; 15 bases map to TRBD2. Germline V gives CDR1 MGHRA, CDR2 YSYEKL. V was pared by 4 bases and J by 2 bases, with 7 bases of the junction left unmatched. The CDR3 covers 18 residues. CDR3 region: CASSLGTSGGQVTDTQYF. The CDR3 DNA is TGCGCCAGCAGCCTCGGGACTAGCGGGGGGCAGGTCACAGATACGCAGTATTTT.

This clone was picked up one time. V and J are TRBV10-3 and TRBJ1-2; D is possibly TRBD1 (6 bases). V gave up 5 bases and J gave up 8 bases, with 30 bases separating them. The CDR3 is 18 amino acids. Germline values: CDR1 ENHRY, CDR2 SYGVKD. DNA of the CDR3: TGTGCCATCAGTAACTTTTTCGCGGGGGCGAATAGTTCTGGAGGCTACACCTTC. Its translation is CAISNFFAGANSSGGYTF.